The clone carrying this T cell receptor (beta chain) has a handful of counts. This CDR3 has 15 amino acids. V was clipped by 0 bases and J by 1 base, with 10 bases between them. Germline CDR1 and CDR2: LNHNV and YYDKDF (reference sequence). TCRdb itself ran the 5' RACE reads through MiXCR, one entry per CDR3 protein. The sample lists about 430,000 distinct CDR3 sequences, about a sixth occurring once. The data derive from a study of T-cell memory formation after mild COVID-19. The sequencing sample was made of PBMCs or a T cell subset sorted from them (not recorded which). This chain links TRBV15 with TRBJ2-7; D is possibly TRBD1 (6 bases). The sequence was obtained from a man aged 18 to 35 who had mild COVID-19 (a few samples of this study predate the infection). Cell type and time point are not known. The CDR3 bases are TGTGCCACCAGCAGAGATCGGGACAAGTCCTACGAGCAGTACTTC. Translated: CATSRDRDKSYEQYF.